These T cell receptor beta chains were read from a single sample in a study of T cell responses to AZD1222 COVID-19 vaccine. TCRdb keeps only in-frame clones here, not all; method: immunoSEQ multiplex PCR. The sample carries about 88,000 clones, approximately 90% recorded once. Material: peripheral blood, obtained on day 0 of AZD1222 vaccination. The receptors stem from an adult in good health. The CDR3 runs from the conserved cysteine through the conserved F or W. A D gene is named only where the DNA matches it firmly. For some rows the clone size is stated as once, few or many, or as a class when expanded; others skip it.

j_call d_call v_call clone_size cdr3_aa cdr3_nt
TRBJ2-1 TRBD2 TRBV5-1 . CASSSYVGLGEQFF TGCGCCAGCAGCTCGTACGTGGGACTAGGGGAGCAGTTCTTC
TRBJ2-1 . TRBV7-2 . CASSLDWNEQFF TGTGCCAGCAGCTTAGACTGGAATGAGCAGTTCTTC
TRBJ2-2 . TRBV11-2 . CASSLRWTGELFF TGTGCCAGCAGCTTAAGGTGGACCGGGGAGCTGTTTTTT
TRBJ2-2 TRBD2 TRBV5-6 . CASSFSGRALGTGELFF TGTGCCAGCAGCTTCAGCGGGAGGGCCCTTGGGACCGGGGAGCTGTTTTTT
TRBJ2-7 TRBD2 TRBV11-1 . CASSSLAGGYEQYF TGTGCCAGCAGCTCCCTAGCGGGAGGCTACGAGCAGTACTTC
TRBJ2-7 TRBD1 TRBV14 once CASTWTGGSGEQYF TGTGCCAGCACCTGGACAGGGGGCTCGGGCGAGCAGTACTTC
TRBJ2-2 TRBD1 TRBV27 . CAVQVRGSRDTGELFF TGTGCCGTCCAAGTCAGGGGGTCTCGGGACACCGGGGAGCTGTTTTTT
TRBJ2-7 TRBD1 TRBV28 . CASSVIGQGGLYEQYF TGTGCCAGCAGTGTGATTGGACAGGGCGGGTTATACGAGCAGTACTTC
TRBJ2-1 TRBD2 TRBV11-2 . CASSSPKPGLAGVIPVRAYNEQFF TGTGCCAGCAGTTCACCCAAGCCGGGACTAGCGGGAGTAATCCCGGTCCGGGCCTACAATGAGCAGTTCTTC
TRBJ1-5 TRBD1 TRBV5-1 . CASSLTGDGGNQPQHF TGCGCCAGCAGCTTAACAGGGGATGGAGGCAATCAGCCCCAGCATTTT